This TCR beta chain was identified in a study of shared clonotypes between healthy human individuals. TCRdb's copy holds only in-frame clones and misses some; the assay was immunoSEQ multiplex PCR. The data show 500,000 to 700,000 clones, approximately 95% seen once. About this clone itself: No antigen is known for it.

Naive CD8 populations comprised CD45RO-negative cells positively selected for CCR7, excluding terminally differentiated effector memory CD45RA+ cells. The study enrolled healthy HIV-negative adults without recent acute infections or vaccinations as donors. Study-wide results and limits: Shared clonotypes across all four donors exceeded non-shared ones in generation probability. Sequencing depth was a factor that was expected to affect clonotype sharing among donors.

Trimming cost V 0 bases and J 11 bases; bases outside gene matches: 7. Germline V gene sequence: CDR1 SGHNT, CDR2 YENEEA. The CDR3 has 13 amino acids. V usage is TRBV11-3 and J usage is TRBJ2-7, with TRBD1 matching over 7 bases. What was sequenced was naive CD8+ T cells sorted from blood. This sequence was found in a woman aged 25 to 45 in good health. CDR3 in amino acids: CASSLERDRSEYF. The CDR3 coding sequence is TGTGCCAGCAGCTTAGAACGGGACAGATCGGAGTACTTC.